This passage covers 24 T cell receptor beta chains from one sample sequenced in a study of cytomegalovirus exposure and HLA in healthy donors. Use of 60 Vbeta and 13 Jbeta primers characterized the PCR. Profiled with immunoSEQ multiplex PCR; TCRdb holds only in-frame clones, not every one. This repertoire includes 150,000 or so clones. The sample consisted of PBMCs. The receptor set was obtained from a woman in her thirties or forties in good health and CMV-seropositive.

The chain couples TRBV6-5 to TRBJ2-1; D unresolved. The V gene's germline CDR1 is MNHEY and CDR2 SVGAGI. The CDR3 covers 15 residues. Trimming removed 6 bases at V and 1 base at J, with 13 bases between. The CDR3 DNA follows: TGTGCCAGCAGAATAGACTTCCTTTCCTACAATGAGCAGTTCTTC. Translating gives CASRIDFLSYNEQFF.

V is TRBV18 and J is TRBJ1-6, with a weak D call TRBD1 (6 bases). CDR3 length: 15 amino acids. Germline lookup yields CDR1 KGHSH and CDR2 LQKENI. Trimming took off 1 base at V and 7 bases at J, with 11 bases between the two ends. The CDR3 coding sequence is TGTGCCAGCTCACCACGGCAGGGGTCGAATTCACCCCTCCACTTT. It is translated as CASSPRQGSNSPLHF.

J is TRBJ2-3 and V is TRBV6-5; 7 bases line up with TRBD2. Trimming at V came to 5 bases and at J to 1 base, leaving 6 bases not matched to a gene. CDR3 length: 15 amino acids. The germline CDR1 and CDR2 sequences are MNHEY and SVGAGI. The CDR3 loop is CASSGAGVGTDTQYF. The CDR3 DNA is TGTGCCAGCAGTGGGGCGGGAGTAGGCACAGATACGCAGTATTTT.

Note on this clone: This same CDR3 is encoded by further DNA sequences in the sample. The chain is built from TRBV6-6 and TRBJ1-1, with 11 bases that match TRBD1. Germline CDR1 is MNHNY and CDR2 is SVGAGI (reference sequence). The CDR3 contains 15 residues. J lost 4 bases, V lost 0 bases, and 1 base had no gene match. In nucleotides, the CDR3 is TGTGCCAGCAGTTACTCAGGGACAGGGGGCACTGAAGCTTTCTTT. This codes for CASSYSGTGGTEAFF.

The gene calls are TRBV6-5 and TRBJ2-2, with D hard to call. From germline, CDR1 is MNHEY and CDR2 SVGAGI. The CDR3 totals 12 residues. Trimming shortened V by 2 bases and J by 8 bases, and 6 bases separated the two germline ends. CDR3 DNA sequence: TGTGCCAGCAGTTACGGAGAGGGGGAGCTGTTTTTT. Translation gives CASSYGEGELFF.

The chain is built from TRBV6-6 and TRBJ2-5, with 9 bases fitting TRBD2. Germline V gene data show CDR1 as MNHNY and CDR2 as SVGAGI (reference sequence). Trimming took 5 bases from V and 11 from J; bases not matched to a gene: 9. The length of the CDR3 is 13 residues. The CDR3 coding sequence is TGTGCCAGCAGTGTCGAACTAGCGGGTAAGCAGTACTTC. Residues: CASSVELAGKQYF.

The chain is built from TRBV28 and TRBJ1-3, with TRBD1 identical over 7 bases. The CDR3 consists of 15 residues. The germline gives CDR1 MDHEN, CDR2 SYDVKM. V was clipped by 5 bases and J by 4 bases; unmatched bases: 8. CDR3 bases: TGTGCCAGCAGTAGTGGGACAGCCGCGGGAAACACCATATATTTT. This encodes CASSSGTAAGNTIYF.

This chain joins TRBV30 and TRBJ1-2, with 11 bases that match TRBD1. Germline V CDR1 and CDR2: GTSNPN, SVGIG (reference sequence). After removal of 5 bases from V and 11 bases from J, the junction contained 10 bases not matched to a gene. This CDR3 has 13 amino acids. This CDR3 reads CAWDPWTGGGYTF. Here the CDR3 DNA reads TGTGCCTGGGATCCTTGGACAGGGGGCGGGTACACCTTC.

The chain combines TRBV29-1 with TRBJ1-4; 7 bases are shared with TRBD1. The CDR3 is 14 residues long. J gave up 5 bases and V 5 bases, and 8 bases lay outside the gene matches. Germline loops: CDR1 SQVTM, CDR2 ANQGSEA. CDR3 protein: CSVLTGTANEKLFF. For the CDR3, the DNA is TGCAGCGTTCTCACCGGGACAGCGAATGAAAAACTGTTTTTT.

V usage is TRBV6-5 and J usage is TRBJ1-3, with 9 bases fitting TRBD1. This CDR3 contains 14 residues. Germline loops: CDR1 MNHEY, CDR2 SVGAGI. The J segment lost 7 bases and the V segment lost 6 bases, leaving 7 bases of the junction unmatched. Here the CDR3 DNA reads TGTGCCAGCAGCCCGGGACAGGGAATCAACACCATATATTTT. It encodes CASSPGQGINTIYF.

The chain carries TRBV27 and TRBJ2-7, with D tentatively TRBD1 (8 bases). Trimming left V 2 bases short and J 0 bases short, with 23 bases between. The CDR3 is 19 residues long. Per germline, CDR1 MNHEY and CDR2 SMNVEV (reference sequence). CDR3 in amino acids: CASSLKGPGGRGHSYEQYF. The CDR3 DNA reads TGTGCCAGCAGTTTAAAGGGCCCGGGAGGCAGGGGGCACTCCTACGAGCAGTACTTC.

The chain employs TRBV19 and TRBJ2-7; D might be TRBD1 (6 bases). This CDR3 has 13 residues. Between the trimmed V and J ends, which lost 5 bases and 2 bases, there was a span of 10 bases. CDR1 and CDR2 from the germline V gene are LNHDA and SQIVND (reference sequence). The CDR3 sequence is CASSPAGAYEQYF. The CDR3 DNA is TGTGCCAGTAGTCCCGCAGGGGCCTACGAGCAGTACTTC.

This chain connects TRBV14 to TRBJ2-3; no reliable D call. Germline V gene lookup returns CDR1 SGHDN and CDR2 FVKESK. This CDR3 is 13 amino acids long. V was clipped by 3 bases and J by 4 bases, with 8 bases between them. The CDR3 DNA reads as TGTGCCAGCAGCCACCTACCCGCAGATACGCAGTATTTT. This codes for CASSHLPADTQYF.

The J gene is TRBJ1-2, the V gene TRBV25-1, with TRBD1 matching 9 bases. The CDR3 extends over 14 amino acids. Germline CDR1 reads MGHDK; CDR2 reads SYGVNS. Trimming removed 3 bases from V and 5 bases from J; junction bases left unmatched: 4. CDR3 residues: CASSDPGQGYGYTF. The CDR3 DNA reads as TGTGCCAGCAGTGATCCCGGACAGGGGTATGGCTACACCTTC.

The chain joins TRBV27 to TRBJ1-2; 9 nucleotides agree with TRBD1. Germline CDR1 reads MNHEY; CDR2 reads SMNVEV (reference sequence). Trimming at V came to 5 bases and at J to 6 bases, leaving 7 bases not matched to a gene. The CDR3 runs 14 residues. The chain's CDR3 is CASSPMDRGNGYTF. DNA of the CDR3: TGTGCCAGCAGTCCGATGGACAGGGGAAATGGCTACACCTTC.

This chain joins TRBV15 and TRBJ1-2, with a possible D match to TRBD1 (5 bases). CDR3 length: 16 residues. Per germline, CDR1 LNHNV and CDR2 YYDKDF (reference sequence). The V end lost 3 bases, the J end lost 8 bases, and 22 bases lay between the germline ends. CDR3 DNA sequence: TGTGCCACCAGCAGCCCCCGGGCTAGGGGCGCATACGGCTACACCTTC. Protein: CATSSPRARGAYGYTF.

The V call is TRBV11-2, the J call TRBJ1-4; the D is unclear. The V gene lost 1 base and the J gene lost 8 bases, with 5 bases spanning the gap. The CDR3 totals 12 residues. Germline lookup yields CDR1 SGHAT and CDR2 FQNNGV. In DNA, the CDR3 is TGTGCCAGCAGCTTAGTCAGGGAAAAACTGTTTTTT. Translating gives CASSLVREKLFF.

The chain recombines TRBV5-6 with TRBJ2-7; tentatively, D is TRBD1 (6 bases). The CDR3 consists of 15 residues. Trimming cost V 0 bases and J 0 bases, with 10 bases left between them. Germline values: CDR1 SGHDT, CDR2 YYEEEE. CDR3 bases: TGTGCCAGCAGCTTGGGGGGACAAGGCTCCTACGAGCAGTACTTC. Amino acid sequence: CASSLGGQGSYEQYF.

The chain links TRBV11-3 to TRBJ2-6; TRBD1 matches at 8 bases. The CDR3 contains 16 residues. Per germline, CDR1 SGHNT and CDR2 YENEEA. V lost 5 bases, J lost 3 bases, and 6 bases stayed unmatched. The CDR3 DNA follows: TGTGCCAGCAGCGGGAGGACAGGGTTTGGGGCCAACGTCCTGACTTTC. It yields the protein CASSGRTGFGANVLTF. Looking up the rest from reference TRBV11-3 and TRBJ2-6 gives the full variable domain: EAGVVQSPRYKIIEKKQPVAFWCNPISGHNTLYWYLQNLGQGPELLIRYENEEAVDDSQLPKDRFSAERLKGVDSTLKIQPAELGDSAVYLCASSGRTGFGANVLTFGAGSRLTVL.

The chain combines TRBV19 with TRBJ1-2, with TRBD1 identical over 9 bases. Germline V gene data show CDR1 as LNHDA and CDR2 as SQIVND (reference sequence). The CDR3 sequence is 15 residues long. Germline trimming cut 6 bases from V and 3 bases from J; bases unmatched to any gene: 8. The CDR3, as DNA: TGTGCCAGTAGCCCTCCGGGACAGGGATACTATGGCTACACCTTC. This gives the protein CASSPPGQGYYGYTF.

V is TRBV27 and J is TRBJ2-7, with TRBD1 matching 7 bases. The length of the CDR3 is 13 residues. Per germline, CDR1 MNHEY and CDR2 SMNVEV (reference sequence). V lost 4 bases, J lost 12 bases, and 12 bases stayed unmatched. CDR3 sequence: CASSSGDRAPLYF. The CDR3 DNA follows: TGTGCCAGCAGTTCAGGTGACAGGGCTCCTCTGTACTTC.

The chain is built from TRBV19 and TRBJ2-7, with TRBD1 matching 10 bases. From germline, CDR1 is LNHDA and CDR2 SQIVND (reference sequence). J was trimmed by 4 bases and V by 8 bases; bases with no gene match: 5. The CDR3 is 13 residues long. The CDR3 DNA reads TGTGCCAGTGGGACAGGGGTTACATACGAGCAGTACTTC. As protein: CASGTGVTYEQYF.

The CDR3 is CAWSVPGFNYGYTF. The CDR3 DNA sequence: TGTGCCTGGAGTGTACCCGGGTTTAACTATGGCTACACCTTC. The V and J genes are TRBV30 and TRBJ1-2; no definite D call. CDR3 length: 14 residues. The germline V gene has CDR1 GTSNPN and CDR2 SVGIG (reference sequence). Trimming shortened V by 0 bases and J by 1 base, and 9 bases separated the two germline ends.

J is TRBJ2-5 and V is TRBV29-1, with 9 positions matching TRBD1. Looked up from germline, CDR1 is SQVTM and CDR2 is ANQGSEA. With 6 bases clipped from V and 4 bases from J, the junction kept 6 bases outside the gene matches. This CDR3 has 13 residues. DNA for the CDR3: TGCAGCGTAGGGGGACAGGGTAGAGAGACCCAGTACTTC. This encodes CSVGGQGRETQYF.